This entry lists 4 T cell receptor beta chains sequenced from one sample in a study of blood T cell repertoires in COVID-19. Sequenced by immunoSEQ multiplex PCR; TCRdb stores in-frame clones only, minus some. This table has approximately 250,000 clones, around nine tenths appearing once. Sequencing input: PBMCs or T cells enriched from blood (not recorded which). The origin of the receptors is a woman in her thirties or forties who had been exposed to COVID-19.

This sequence joins TRBV4-1 and TRBJ2-7, with a weak D call TRBD1 (5 bases). The CDR3 sequence is 15 residues long. The germline V and J ends were trimmed by 1 base and 2 bases, with 12 bases remaining between them. In germline, CDR1 is MGHRA, CDR2 YSYEKL. The DNA of the CDR3 is TGCGCCAGCAGCCAAGTCCAGGGCCCTGCCTACGAGCAGTACGTC. Translating gives CASSQVQGPAYEQYV.

This rearrangement joins TRBV21-1 to TRBJ1-5; the D call in the table, TRBD1, was not verified against the DNA. TRBV21-1 is a recognized pseudogene. This CDR3 is 16 amino acids long. The CDR3 coding sequence is TGTGCCAGCAGCATAGGGACAGGGTCCAACAATCAGCCCCAGCATTTT. This encodes CASSIGTGSNNQPQHF.

The chain has TRBV28 and TRBJ1-5; D is possibly TRBD1 (5 bases). Trimming removed 3 bases at V and 2 bases at J, with 11 bases between. Germline V gives CDR1 MDHEN, CDR2 SYDVKM. The CDR3 contains 15 residues. The CDR3 sequence is CASSFPATGNQPQHF. CDR3 in DNA: TGTGCCAGCAGTTTTCCCGCGACAGGCAATCAGCCCCAGCATTTT.

The chain carries TRBV30 and TRBJ1-6; maybe TRBD1 (5 bases). CDR1 GTSNPN and CDR2 SVGIG come from the germline V gene (reference sequence). This CDR3 is 15 amino acids long. Trimming removed 1 base from V and 9 bases from J, with 16 bases in between. The CDR3 loop reads CAWSGGRAGVSPLHF. As DNA, the CDR3 is TGTGCCTGGAGTGGGGGCCGGGCTGGGGTTTCACCCCTCCACTTT.